The present TCR beta chain was sequenced within a study of memory CD4+ T cells and cytomegalovirus serostatus. Germline V CDR1 and CDR2: LNHDA, SQIVND (reference sequence). V was shortened by 7 bases and J by 5 bases, with 23 bases between the two germline ends. This CDR3 has 16 residues. Produced via immunoSEQ multiplex PCR; TCRdb's table is partial and in-frame only. The table includes about 64,000 clones, roughly three quarters detected once. The sort gate was single viable CD3+CD4+CD8-CD45RO+ cells for memory CD4+ T cells. The chain links TRBV19 to TRBJ1-1; unclear D gene. The material sequenced was memory CD4+ T cells from blood. The sequence was obtained from an adult in good health and CMV-seronegative. CDR3 region: CASTYTGGRQGTEAFF. The CDR3 DNA reads as TGTGCCAGTACTTATACCGGCGGCAGGCAAGGTACTGAAGCTTTCTTT.